This T cell receptor (beta chain) is from a study of glioma-infiltrating T cells. In its sample, this clonotype was seen a few times. The antigen remains undetermined. The CDR3 runs to 14 residues. Looked up from germline, CDR1 is SGDLS and CDR2 is YYNGEE. V was pared by 3 bases and J by 8 bases, with 3 bases of the junction left unmatched. Study findings and constraints: Tissue-blood divergence was below expectation in non-neoplastic patients, above in gliomas.

TCR alpha and beta CDR3 regions were amplified from RNA using iRepertoire nested multiplex PCR. Each CDR3 protein is one row after TCRdb ran MiXCR on the multiplex PCR reads. The data contain roughly 4,000 distinct CDR3 sequences, under 30% of them singletons. The sample comprised glioma tissue, nonneoplastic brain tissue, or PBMCs (not recorded which). This clonotype was sampled from a human donor with low-grade glioma or glioblastoma, undergoing nonglioma brain surgery, or in good health (not recorded which). The chain uses TRBV9 and TRBJ2-1, with 12 bases that match TRBD2. The CDR3: CASSGTSGADEQFF. The CDR3 nucleotides are TGTGCCAGCAGCGGGACTAGCGGGGCCGATGAGCAGTTCTTC.